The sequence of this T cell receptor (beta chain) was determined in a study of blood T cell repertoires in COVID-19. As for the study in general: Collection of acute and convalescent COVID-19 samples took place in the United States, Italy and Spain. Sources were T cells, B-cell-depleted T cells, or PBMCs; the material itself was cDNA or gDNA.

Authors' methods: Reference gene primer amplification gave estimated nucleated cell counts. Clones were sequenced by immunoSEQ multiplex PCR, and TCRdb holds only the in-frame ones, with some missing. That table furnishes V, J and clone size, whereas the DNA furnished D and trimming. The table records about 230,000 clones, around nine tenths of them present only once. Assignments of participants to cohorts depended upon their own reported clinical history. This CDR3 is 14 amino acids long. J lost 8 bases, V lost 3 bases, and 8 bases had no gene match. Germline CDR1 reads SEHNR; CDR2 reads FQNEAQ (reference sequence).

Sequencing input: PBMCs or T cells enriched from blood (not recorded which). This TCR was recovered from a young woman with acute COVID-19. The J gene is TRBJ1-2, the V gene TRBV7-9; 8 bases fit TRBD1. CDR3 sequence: CASSFPGGRQGYTF. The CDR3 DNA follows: TGTGCCAGCAGCTTCCCAGGGGGCAGGCAAGGCTACACCTTC.